This T cell receptor (beta chain) is from a study of shared clonotypes between healthy human individuals. Samples underwent the assay at deep level. Clones were sequenced by immunoSEQ multiplex PCR, and TCRdb holds only the in-frame ones, with some missing. The sample includes around 1.9 million clones, about 93% of them seen just once. Naive-designated CD8 cells lacked CD45RO, were positively enriched for CCR7, and omitted terminally differentiated effector memory CD45RA+ cells. Study results and caveats: Memory subsets had estimated richness that was generally smaller than that of naive subsets. Clonotype sharing across several donors was observed for 4.5% to 6.5% of naive CD4 clonotypes.

V lost 2 bases and J 5 bases, leaving 16 bases between the germline ends. Per the germline V gene, CDR1 is SGHDT and CDR2 is YYEEEE. The CDR3 extends over 15 amino acids. On this clone: The antigen is not known.

The V and J genes are TRBV5-6 and TRBJ1-2, with D tentatively TRBD1 (6 bases). The sequence derives from a man between 18 and 29 years old in good health. Some clones in this sample may be carry-over from other donors' samples. Sequenced: naive CD8+ T cells from PBMCs. The CDR3 DNA reads as TGTGCCAGCAGCTTCCGGGACACCGGTCCATATGGCTACACCTTC. Encoded protein: CASSFRDTGPYGYTF. The variable domain in full, completed from reference TRBV5-6 and TRBJ1-2, reads DAGVTQSPTHLIKTRGQQVTLRCSPKSGHDTVSWYQQALGQGPQFIFQYYEEEERQRGNFPDRFSGHQFPNYSSELNVNALLLGDSALYLCASSFRDTGPYGYTFGSGTRLTVV.